This T cell receptor beta chain was identified during a study of Siglec-9 on CD8 T cells in melanoma. This table comes from immunoSEQ multiplex PCR, and its TCRdb copy is limited to in-frame clones, with some not included. The table shows tens of thousands of clones, with roughly 80% occurring only once. V was pared by 4 bases and J by 3 bases, with 11 bases between. This CDR3 is 14 amino acids long. Per germline, CDR1 SGHDT and CDR2 YYEEEE. Study-wide points: An effector memory CD8+ T-cell subset seemingly accumulating in melanoma was reportedly marked and regulated by Siglec-9.

With respect to this clone: Its antigen is still unknown.

This receptor was taken from a human donor in good health. Source material: Siglec-9- CD8+ T cells sorted from blood. The chain recombines TRBV5-6 with TRBJ2-1, with D possibly matching TRBD1 (5 bases). In nucleotides, the CDR3 is TGTGCCAGCAGCGACAGCTCAAACTACAATGAGCAGTTCTTC. Its protein product is CASSDSSNYNEQFF.